The sample holds one count of the clone carrying this T cell receptor beta chain. The data were produced by immunoSEQ multiplex PCR, yet TCRdb's version contains in-frame clones alone and is incomplete. This sample yields about 41,000 clones, of which less than 80% are seen a single time; less than 6% belongs to the top ten. The data originate from a study of immune evolution from preneoplasia to lung adenocarcinoma. The V gene lost 1 base and the J gene lost 8 bases, with 10 bases spanning the gap. Germline loops: CDR1 SGHRS, CDR2 YFSETQ. CDR3 length: 13 residues. Patients had resection in Japan or China between the mid-2010s and the late 2010s. Histologic diagnosis was independently verified by two lung pathologists.

This receptor was taken from a person in their sixties or seventies with lung adenocarcinoma. This chain connects TRBV5-1 to TRBJ2-1; D is possibly TRBD2 (6 bases). Sequenced input: FFPE invasive lung adenocarcinoma tissue. The CDR3 nucleotides are TGCGCCAGCAGCTTGTGGAGGGACGATGAGCAGTTCTTC. This encodes CASSLWRDDEQFF.